The entry below gives a single T cell receptor beta chain sequence along with its context. This specimen belongs to a study of blood T cell repertoires in COVID-19. Study at large: PBMCs, B-cell-depleted T cells, or T cells provided the cDNA or gDNA that made up the material.

Per the original data handling: Reference gene primers were amplified, and this amplification served to estimate nucleated cell counts. Method: immunoSEQ multiplex PCR; TCRdb's copy keeps in-frame clones and lacks some. D and trimming were read from the DNA, whereas the V and J calls and clone size are those reported in that table. The top ten hold roughly 1.3% of the sample, which has approximately 170,000 clones, roughly 88% seen once. The clonotype originates from a man in his sixties who had recovered from COVID-19. Input material: peripheral blood.

CDR3 DNA: TGTGCCAGCAGCGGCCGGGACAGGGGGACCTCTGGGGCCAACGTCCTGACTTTC. Protein: CASSGRDRGTSGANVLTF. The chain is built from TRBV27 and TRBJ2-6, with 11 bases fitting TRBD1. The CDR3 contains 18 residues. Germline CDR1 and CDR2: MNHEY and SMNVEV (reference sequence). The V and J ends lost 6 bases and 0 bases, in that order; junction bases with no gene match: 7.